These 17 T cell receptor beta chains came from one sample sequenced in a study of regulatory T cells in long-lasting Graves disease. Regarding time point: persistent/refractory GD, antithyroid drugs over 5 years with positive TRAb. Construction of the TCR library relied on RNA isolated from PBMCs. Arm-PCR with iRepertoire HTBI primers amplified the CDR3 regions for these TCR beta libraries. TCRdb re-derived calls from the multiplex PCR reads in MiXCR, one entry per CDR3 protein. The data show 350,000 to 500,000 distinct CDR3 sequences, around 20% seen once. Material: peripheral blood mononuclear cells (PBMCs), obtained when the disease was refractory, from a patient treated with antithyroid drugs. The receptor source for this set is a female donor with Graves disease.

This clonotype came up many times. This chain joins TRBV12-3 or TRBV12-4 and TRBJ1-5, with 8 bases matching TRBD1. V dropped 2 bases and J dropped 1; count of bases not matched to a gene: 4. The CDR3 extends over 16 amino acids. In DNA form, the CDR3 reads TGTGCCAGCAGTTTAACCAGGGGGCAAAGCAATCAGCCCCAGCATTTT. Its translation is CASSLTRGQSNQPQHF.

This clonotype occurred many times. The rearrangement uses TRBV5-1 and TRBJ2-6, with 9 bases fitting TRBD1. In germline, CDR1 is SGHRS, CDR2 YFSETQ. Trimming removed 4 bases from V and 2 bases from J; junction bases left unmatched: 4. The CDR3 spans 16 residues. CDR3 region: CASSLQGAPGANVLTF. The DNA of the CDR3 is TGCGCCAGCAGCCTACAGGGGGCGCCTGGGGCCAACGTCCTGACTTTC. Variable domain in full (rest from reference TRBV5-1 and TRBJ2-6): KAGVTQTPRYLIKTRGQQVTLSCSPISGHRSVSWYQQTPGQGLQFLFEYFSETQRNKGNFPGRFSGRQFSNSRSEMNVSTLELGDSALYLCASSLQGAPGANVLTFGAGSRLTVL.

This clonotype was observed a handful of times. This sequence joins TRBV3-1 and TRBJ1-2, with TRBD1 matching 8 bases. J lost 4 bases, V lost 4 bases, and 8 bases had no gene match. In germline, CDR1 is LGHDT, CDR2 YNNKEL (reference sequence). This CDR3 is 15 amino acids long. CDR3 nucleotide sequence: TGTGCCAGCAGCCCATCAGGGGGCTCTGGCTATGGCTACACCTTC. Translated, it gives CASSPSGGSGYGYTF.

This sequence joins TRBV10-3 and TRBJ2-1, with TRBD2 matching 9 bases. Per the germline V gene, CDR1 is ENHRY and CDR2 is SYGVKD. Trimming removed 2 bases from V and 10 bases from J; junction bases left unmatched: 15. The CDR3 is 17 residues long. The DNA of the CDR3 is TGTGCCATCAGTGAGGGGGCGGGAGGGCCCCCCCCGAGGGAGCAGTTCTTC. Its protein product is CAISEGAGGPPPREQFF.

Many counts were recorded for this clonotype. V and J are TRBV6-1 and TRBJ2-1, with D unclear. V was cut by 7 bases and J by 2 bases, with 12 bases left in between. The germline V gene has CDR1 MNHNS and CDR2 SASEGT. The CDR3 runs 14 residues. DNA of the CDR3: TGTGCCAGCACGTTGGATCCGACCTACAATGAGCAGTTCTTC. Its protein is CASTLDPTYNEQFF.

This clonotype was observed at least ten times. The rearrangement joins TRBV7-2 to TRBJ1-2; 7 positions agree with TRBD1. The junction had 9 bases not matched to a gene; V was cut back by 6 bases and J by 8 bases. The CDR3 is 13 residues long. CDR1 is SGHTA and CDR2 is FQGNSA in the germline V gene. The CDR3 sequence is CASRQTGEGGYTF. The DNA for the CDR3 is TGTGCCAGCAGACAAACAGGGGAGGGGGGCTACACCTTC.

This chain connects TRBV7-2 to TRBJ2-7, with TRBD2 matching over 10 bases. Unmatched junction bases numbered 7, after V lost 1 base and J lost 4 bases. This CDR3 is 16 amino acids long. CDR1 is SGHTA, CDR2 FQGNSA, per germline. CDR3 sequence reads: CASSLGPSGRSYEQYF. Here the CDR3 DNA reads TGTGCCAGCAGCTTAGGTCCTAGCGGGAGAAGTTACGAGCAGTACTTC.

In its sample, this clonotype was seen many times. V usage is TRBV27 and J usage is TRBJ1-1; 7 bases are shared with TRBD1. The CDR3 runs to 15 residues. The V segment lost 5 bases and the J segment 3 bases; nucleotides outside the gene matches: 9. Germline assignment: CDR1 MNHEY and CDR2 SMNVEV (reference sequence). The CDR3 region is CASSREEGADTEAFF. For the CDR3, the DNA is TGTGCCAGCAGTCGAGAGGAGGGGGCGGACACTGAAGCTTTCTTT.

V and J are TRBV2 and TRBJ1-5, with unresolved D. Deletions cut 5 bases from V and 2 bases from J, with 13 bases between. The CDR3 totals 15 residues. The germline CDR1 and CDR2 sequences are SNHLY and FYNNEI. The DNA of the CDR3 is TGTGCCAGCAGTAGAGGTGGTAGCGGCAATCAGCCCCAGCATTTT. Translated, it gives CASSRGGSGNQPQHF.

There are many counts of this clonotype. The rearrangement joins TRBV2 to TRBJ2-7; TRBD2 matches at 9 bases. The CDR3 contains 12 residues. Germline trimming cut 10 bases from V and 4 bases from J; bases unmatched to any gene: 5. Germline CDR1 SNHLY, CDR2 FYNNEI. The CDR3 loop is CATETSGYEQYF. CDR3 bases: TGTGCCACCGAGACTAGCGGATACGAGCAGTACTTC.

To note about this clonotype: This likely traces to a read error, being one base from a far larger clone. V usage is TRBV12-3 or TRBV12-4 and J usage is TRBJ1-4, with D possibly TRBD1 on 5 matching bases. The CDR3 spans 15 residues. The CDR3 DNA reads as TGTGCCAGCAGTGAACAGGCGACAACTAATGAAAAACTGCTTTTT. Translation gives CASSEQATTNEKLLF.

This clonotype has ten or more counts. The chain is built from TRBV5-4 and TRBJ2-5; 9 positions agree with TRBD2. J was trimmed by 5 bases and V by 4 bases; bases with no gene match: 9. Germline values: CDR1 SGHNT, CDR2 YYREEE (reference sequence). The CDR3 covers 15 residues. The DNA of the CDR3 is TGTGCCAGCAGCGACTTAGCGGGAGTGGGTGAGACCCAGTACTTC. Translating it yields CASSDLAGVGETQYF. Based on the CDR3 plus reference TRBV5-4 and TRBJ2-5, the full variable domain is ETGVTQSPTHLIKTRGQQVTLRCSSQSGHNTVSWYQQALGQGPQFIFQYYREEENGRGNFPPRFSGLQFPNYSSELNVNALELDDSALYLCASSDLAGVGETQYFGPGTRLLVL.

Details on this clonotype: A much more abundant neighbour one base away suggests this may be a read error. CDR3 sequence: CGSSFYGGETQYF. Here the CDR3 DNA reads TGTGGCAGCAGCTTCTACGGGGGTGAGACCCAGTACTTC. The rearrangement joins TRBV5-8 to TRBJ2-5, with D tentatively TRBD2 (6 bases). Germline CDR1 and CDR2: SGHTS and YDEGEE. This CDR3 has 13 amino acids.

This clonotype came up a few times. The chain links TRBV30 to TRBJ1-6; D is unresolved. The CDR3 is 15 amino acids. The germline V and J ends were trimmed by 2 bases and 7 bases, with 15 bases remaining between them. Germline V gene data show CDR1 as GTSNPN and CDR2 as SVGIG (reference sequence). In DNA, the CDR3 is TGTGCCTGGAGTCCAGAGACGATGGTGAATTCACCCCTCCACTTT. Residues: CAWSPETMVNSPLHF.

In this sample, this clonotype turned up many times. The chain couples TRBV28 to TRBJ2-7, with 7 bases identical to TRBD1. Germline V gene lookup returns CDR1 MDHEN and CDR2 SYDVKM. This CDR3 is built from 14 residues. J was trimmed by 9 bases and V by 2 bases; bases with no gene match: 10. The CDR3 spells CASSLQGELRGQYF. CDR3 coding DNA: TGTGCCAGCAGTTTACAGGGGGAACTACGGGGGCAGTACTTC.

The table lists this clonotype with many counts. Mismatch with germline at one junction end may stem from a read error. J is TRBJ2-2 and V is TRBV5-1; a possible D gene is TRBD2 (6 bases). Per the germline V gene, CDR1 is SGHRS and CDR2 is YFSETQ. The CDR3 extends over 15 amino acids. The CDR3 DNA reads TGTGCCAGCAGCTTGGAGGGAGAAAACACCGGGGAGCTGTTTTTT. This sequence encodes CASSLEGENTGELFF.

The CDR3 DNA sequence: TGCGCCAGCAGCTGGACAGGGATTAGCAATCAGCCCCAGCATTTT. It codes for CASSWTGISNQPQHF. The chain couples TRBV5-1 to TRBJ1-5; 8 bases are shared with TRBD1. CDR1 is SGHRS, CDR2 YFSETQ, per germline. After removal of 3 bases from V and 0 bases from J, the junction contained 2 bases not matched to a gene. The CDR3 spans 15 residues.